The 14 T cell receptor beta chains reported below all come from one sample, sequenced in a study. A single record per CDR3 protein comes from TCRdb applying MiXCR to the RT-PCR reads. The sample carries hundreds of thousands of distinct CDR3 sequences, approximately 15% recorded once. Sequences were obtained from memory CD4+ T cells from blood. Receptors were obtained from a female donor in good health, serving as a healthy control.

This clonotype has only a few counts. The chain recombines TRBV5-1 with TRBJ2-3, with a tentative D call TRBD2 (6 bases). The CDR3 is 16 amino acids. Trimming cost V 3 bases and J 0 bases, with 14 bases left between them. Per germline, CDR1 SGHRS and CDR2 YFSETQ. In nucleotides, the CDR3 is TGCGCCAGCAGCTGGGGCCGGGCGGGGAGCACAGATACGCAGTATTTT. This codes for CASSWGRAGSTDTQYF.

Only a few counts were recorded for this clonotype. The chain carries TRBV5-1 and TRBJ2-3; D ambiguous. Germline V gives CDR1 SGHRS, CDR2 YFSETQ. V lost 1 base, J lost 0 bases, and 12 bases lay in between. CDR3 length: 16 residues. The DNA for the CDR3 is TGCGCCAGCAGCTTGATCGGTCCAGCTAGCACAGATACGCAGTATTTT. As protein: CASSLIGPASTDTQYF.

There are a few counts of this clonotype. This chain links TRBV30 with TRBJ1-1; weak D call: TRBD1 (5 bases). The CDR3 contains 13 residues. Trimming took 3 bases from V and 2 from J, leaving 10 bases between them. CDR1 and CDR2 from the germline V gene are GTSNPN and SVGIG (reference sequence). CDR3 sequence: CAWSFGGNTEAFF. CDR3 DNA sequence: TGTGCCTGGAGCTTTGGGGGAAACACTGAAGCTTTCTTT.

This clonotype was counted at least ten times. The chain's CDR3 is CSARDSGPQSYNEQFF. The DNA of the CDR3 is TGCAGTGCTAGAGATTCGGGTCCGCAATCCTACAATGAGCAGTTCTTC. The genes are TRBV20-1 and TRBJ2-1; D gene ambiguous. V was clipped by 0 bases and J by 1 base, with 13 bases between them. The CDR3 covers 16 residues. Germline V gives CDR1 DFQATT, CDR2 SNEGSKA (reference sequence).

This clonotype was picked up many times. The chain couples TRBV12-3 or TRBV12-4 to TRBJ1-5; D is unresolved. V was pared by 6 bases and J by 0 bases, with 24 bases between. The CDR3 runs to 19 residues. Here the CDR3 DNA reads TGTGCCAGCAGACGGACCGACTCTCCGGAGCTCTATAGCAATCAGCCCCAGCATTTT. Protein: CASRRTDSPELYSNQPQHF.

This clonotype was seen at least ten times. V usage is TRBV20-1 and J usage is TRBJ2-3; tentatively, D is TRBD1 (5 bases). Germline-derived CDR1 and CDR2 are DFQATT and SNEGSKA (reference sequence). V lost 0 bases and J lost 2, with 15 bases in between. The length of the CDR3 is 16 residues. CDR3 region: CSARDAQGDLTDTQYF. The CDR3 DNA reads TGCAGTGCTAGAGATGCTCAGGGCGATCTCACAGATACGCAGTATTTT.

The chain is built from TRBV5-1 and TRBJ2-3, with D perhaps assigned TRBD1 or TRBD2 (5 bases each). Germline CDR1 reads SGHRS; CDR2 reads YFSETQ. The V end lost 5 bases, the J end lost 1 base, and 11 bases lay between the germline ends. The length of the CDR3 is 14 residues. CDR3 residues: CASREGLGTDTQYF. The CDR3 DNA sequence: TGCGCCAGCAGAGAGGGGCTCGGCACAGATACGCAGTATTTT.

This clonotype was counted only a few times. The chain couples TRBV7-9 to TRBJ2-4; D is undetermined. The CDR3 has 13 amino acids. CDR1 and CDR2 (germline): SEHNR, FQNEAQ (reference sequence). V was shortened by 5 bases and J by 6 bases, with 11 bases between the two germline ends. This CDR3 reads CASSTQGVNIQYF. The CDR3 region has the DNA TGTGCCAGCAGCACTCAAGGAGTAAACATTCAGTACTTC.

This clonotype has more than one count but fewer than ten. The chain has TRBV27 and TRBJ2-1; D possibly corresponds to TRBD1 (6 bases). V gave up 3 bases and J gave up 9 bases, with 15 bases separating them. This CDR3 comprises 14 residues. Germline assignment: CDR1 MNHEY and CDR2 SMNVEV (reference sequence). The DNA for the CDR3 is TGTGCCAGCAGTTTGAACAGGGTTAACAGTGAGCAGTTCTTC. The encoded protein is CASSLNRVNSEQFF.

The chain combines TRBV20-1 with TRBJ2-3; perhaps TRBD2 as D (5 bases). Germline V CDR1 and CDR2: DFQATT, SNEGSKA (reference sequence). This CDR3 has 15 residues. V lost 0 bases, J lost 5 bases, and 15 bases lay in between. CDR3 nucleotides: TGCAGTGCTAGAGATCCCCCGAGCGGAATAGATACGCAGTATTTT. Translated, it gives CSARDPPSGIDTQYF.

V and J are TRBV2 and TRBJ2-4; TRBD2 agrees at 8 bases. The CDR3 spans 15 residues. The germline gives CDR1 SNHLY, CDR2 FYNNEI. J lost 5 bases, V lost 3 bases, and 6 bases had no gene match. CDR3 sequence (DNA): TGTGCCAGCAGTGAGTTCCGGGAGGGGGAAAACATTCAGTACTTC. This encodes CASSEFREGENIQYF.

V and J are TRBV18 and TRBJ2-7; the match to TRBD2 covers 12 bases. The germline V gene encodes CDR1 KGHSH and CDR2 LQKENI. The CDR3 length is 16 residues. The ends lost 3 bases at V and 5 bases at J; junction bases unmatched: 8. The CDR3 bases are TGTGCCAGCTCACCGACTAGCGGGAGATTGCCCCACGAGCAGTACTTC. Amino acid sequence: CASSPTSGRLPHEQYF. The full variable domain, with the rest looked up from reference TRBV18 and TRBJ2-7, is NAGVMQNPRHLVRRRGQEARLRCSPMKGHSHVYWYRQLPEEGLKFMVYLQKENIIDESGMPKERFSAEFPKEGPSILRIQQVVRGDSAAYFCASSPTSGRLPHEQYFGPGTRLTVT.

There are a few counts of this clonotype. This may be a read error, as it is one base from a much larger clone. This chain connects TRBV13 to TRBJ2-3; 9 bases agree with TRBD2. This CDR3 has 15 amino acids. Germline CDR1 and CDR2: PRHDT and FYEKMQ (reference sequence). With V trimmed by 5 bases and J by 0 bases, 3 bases remained unmatched. The chain's CDR3 is CASSILAGSTDTQYF. CDR3 nucleotides: TGTGCCAGCAGCATCCTAGCGGGAAGCACAGATACGCAGTATTTT.

The CDR3 is CASSVGTQDQPQHF. The CDR3, as DNA: TGTGCCAGCAGCGTCGGGACACAGGATCAGCCCCAGCATTTT. The V gene is TRBV9, the J gene TRBJ1-5, with D tentatively TRBD1 (6 bases). Germline-derived CDR1 and CDR2 are SGDLS and YYNGEE. Trimming removed 2 bases at V and 5 bases at J, with 11 bases between. This CDR3 has 14 amino acids.